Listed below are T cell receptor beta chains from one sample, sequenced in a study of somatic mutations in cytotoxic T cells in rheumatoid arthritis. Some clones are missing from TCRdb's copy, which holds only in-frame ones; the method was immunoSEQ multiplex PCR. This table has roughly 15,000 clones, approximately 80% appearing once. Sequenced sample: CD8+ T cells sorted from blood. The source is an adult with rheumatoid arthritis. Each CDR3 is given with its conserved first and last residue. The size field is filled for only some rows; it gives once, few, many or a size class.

CASSLGLAYNEQFF,TRBJ2-1,TRBV5-4,-
CASSESGRAVVPYGYTF,TRBJ1-2,TRBV6-1,-
CASSIAGGGYEQYF,TRBJ2-7,TRBV19,-
CASIAGTAAFF,TRBJ1-1,TRBV7-9,-
CASSERTGPITRGYTF,TRBJ1-2,TRBV6-4,-
CASRLAGGAYEQYF,TRBJ2-7,TRBV27,-
CASRAGGDYEQYF,TRBJ2-7,TRBV5-1,-
CASSLDGLNQYNEQFF,TRBJ2-1,TRBV5-6,-
CASRSRVGQYNEQFF,TRBJ2-1,TRBV11-2,-
CASSFWVYSTDTQYF,TRBJ2-3,TRBV7-9,-
CASAQGSVPGSPLHF,TRBJ1-6,TRBV6-4,-
CASSLARTVYSTDTQYF,TRBJ2-3,TRBV5-6,once
CASSFRGQDTEAFF,TRBJ1-1,TRBV27,-
CASSIVPTSSGNTIYF,TRBJ1-3,TRBV19,-
CASSFGWGQGTEAFF,TRBJ1-1,TRBV7-9,-
CASSQEQGMGYIGFGNTIYF,TRBJ1-3,TRBV4-1,-
CASSDRDTSYEQYF,TRBJ2-7,TRBV6-5,-
CASGFMTDVPGNTIYF,TRBJ1-3,TRBV12-5,-
CASSRVGGYTEAFF,TRBJ1-1,TRBV27,-
CASSQTGTGESYYNEQFF,TRBJ2-1,TRBV25-1,medium-sized
CASSQVKAAWGPGELFF,TRBJ2-2,TRBV14,-
CASSLLAGGYEQYF,TRBJ2-7,TRBV5-4,few
CASSPGHRSSGNTIYF,TRBJ1-3,TRBV19,-
CASSLRMYNEQFF,TRBJ2-1,TRBV27,-
CASSIRGGNIQYF,TRBJ2-4,TRBV11-3,-
CASSHREGGSSYNEQFF,TRBJ2-1,TRBV11-3,-
CASSHKGTFGVDGYTF,TRBJ1-2,TRBV18,-
CASSSWGAGTGELFF,TRBJ2-2,TRBV11-2,-
CASTPPWGFHEQFF,TRBJ2-1,TRBV7-9,-
CASSLLAGGPVEQFF,TRBJ2-1,TRBV4-1,-
CASSRGGQYNEQFF,TRBJ2-1,TRBV4-1,-
CASSLDWGADSEQFF,TRBJ2-1,TRBV11-2,-
CASSLGFGGERPTDTQYF,TRBJ2-3,TRBV7-8,-
CASSAQSTQYF,TRBJ2-3,TRBV13,-
CASSGPNKARRSQQFF,TRBJ2-1,TRBV25-1,-
CASSAAGTSSYEQYF,TRBJ2-7,TRBV13,-
CASSRRQAGSDTQYF,TRBJ2-3,TRBV19,-
CASSEEGADGNTIYF,TRBJ1-3,TRBV2,-
CASSQGGASDEQYF,TRBJ2-7,TRBV6-5,-
CASSDWQGAMETQYF,TRBJ2-5,TRBV25-1,-
CASSPFSSGGLYEQYF,TRBJ2-7,TRBV14,-
CASRGGVWGGGNTEAFF,TRBJ1-1,TRBV25-1,once